This T cell receptor beta chain stems from a study of T cell responses to AZD1222 COVID-19 vaccine. The CDR3 length is 15 residues. The junction had 6 bases not matched to a gene; V was cut back by 1 base and J by 4 bases. Germline assignment: CDR1 LGHDT and CDR2 YNNKEL (reference sequence). The protocol was immunoSEQ multiplex PCR, while the TCRdb copy is restricted to in-frame clones and leaves out a portion. The repertoire consists of over 150,000 clones, with under 95% occurring once and the leading ten covering about 4.5%. The chain joins TRBV3-1 (or the pseudogene TRBV3-2) to TRBJ1-1; 7 nucleotides match TRBD1. The receptor was isolated from an adult in good health. The source was peripheral blood, collected on day 0 of MenACWY control vaccination. The CDR3 DNA is TGTGCCAGCAGCCAAGGGGCAGGGGGTTTCACTGAAGCTTTCTTT. Its protein product is CASSQGAGGFTEAFF.